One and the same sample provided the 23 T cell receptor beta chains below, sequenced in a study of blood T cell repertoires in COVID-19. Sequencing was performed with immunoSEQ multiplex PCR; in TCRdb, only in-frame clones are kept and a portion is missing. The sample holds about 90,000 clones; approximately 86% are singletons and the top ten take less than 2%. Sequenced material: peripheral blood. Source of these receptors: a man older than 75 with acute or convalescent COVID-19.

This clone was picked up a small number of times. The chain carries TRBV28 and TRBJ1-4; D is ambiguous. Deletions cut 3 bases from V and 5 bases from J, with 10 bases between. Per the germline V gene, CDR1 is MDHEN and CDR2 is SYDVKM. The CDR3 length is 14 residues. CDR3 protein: CASSFNGGNEKLFF. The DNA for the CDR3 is TGTGCCAGCAGTTTTAATGGAGGCAATGAAAAACTGTTTTTT.

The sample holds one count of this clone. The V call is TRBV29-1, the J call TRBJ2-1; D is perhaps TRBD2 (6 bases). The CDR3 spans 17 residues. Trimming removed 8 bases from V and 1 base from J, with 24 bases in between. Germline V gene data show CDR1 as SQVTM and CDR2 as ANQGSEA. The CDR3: CSSPSGGTGTSYNEQFF. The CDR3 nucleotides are TGCAGCTCTCCGTCCGGGGGAACGGGTACATCCTACAATGAGCAGTTCTTC.

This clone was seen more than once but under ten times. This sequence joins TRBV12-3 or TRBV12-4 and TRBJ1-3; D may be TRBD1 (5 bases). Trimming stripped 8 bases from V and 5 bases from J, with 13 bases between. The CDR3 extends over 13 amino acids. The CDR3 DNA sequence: TGTGCCAGCGGCCAGGGTACTCGAAACACCATATATTTT. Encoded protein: CASGQGTRNTIYF.

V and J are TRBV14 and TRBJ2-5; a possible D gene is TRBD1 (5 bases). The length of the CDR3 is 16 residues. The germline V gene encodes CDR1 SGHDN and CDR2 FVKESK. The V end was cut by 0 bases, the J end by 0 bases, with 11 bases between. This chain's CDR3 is CASSQEQGLYQETQYF. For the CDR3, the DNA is TGTGCCAGCAGCCAAGAGCAGGGCCTGTACCAAGAGACCCAGTACTTC.

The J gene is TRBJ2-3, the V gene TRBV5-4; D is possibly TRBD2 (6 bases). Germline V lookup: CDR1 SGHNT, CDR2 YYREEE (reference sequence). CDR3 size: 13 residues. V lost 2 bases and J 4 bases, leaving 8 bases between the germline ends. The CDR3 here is CASSFGGADTQYF. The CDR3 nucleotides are TGTGCCAGCAGCTTCGGCGGGGCAGATACGCAGTATTTT.

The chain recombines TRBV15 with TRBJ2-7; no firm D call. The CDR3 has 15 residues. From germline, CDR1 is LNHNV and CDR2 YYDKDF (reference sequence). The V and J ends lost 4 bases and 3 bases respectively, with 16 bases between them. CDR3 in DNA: TGTGCCACCAGCAAATCTGGGCCTCAACGCTACGAGCAGTACTTC. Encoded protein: CATSKSGPQRYEQYF. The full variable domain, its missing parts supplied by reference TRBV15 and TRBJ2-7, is DAMVIQNPRYQVTQFGKPVTLSCSQTLNHNVMYWYQQKSSQAPKLLFHYYDKDFNNEADTPDNFQSRRPNTSFCFLDIRSPGLGDTAMYLCATSKSGPQRYEQYFGPGTRLTVT.

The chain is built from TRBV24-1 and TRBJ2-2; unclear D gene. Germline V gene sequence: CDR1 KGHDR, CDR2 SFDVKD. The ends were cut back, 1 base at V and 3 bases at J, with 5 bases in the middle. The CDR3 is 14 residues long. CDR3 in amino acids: CATSDFGHTGELFF. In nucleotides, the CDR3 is TGTGCCACCAGTGATTTTGGGCACACCGGGGAGCTGTTTTTT.

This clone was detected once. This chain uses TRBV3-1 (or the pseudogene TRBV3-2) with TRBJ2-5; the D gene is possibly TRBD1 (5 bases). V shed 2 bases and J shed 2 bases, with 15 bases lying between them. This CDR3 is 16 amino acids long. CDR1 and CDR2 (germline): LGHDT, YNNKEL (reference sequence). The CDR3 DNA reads TGTGCCAGCAGCCAATTCCCCGTCCGACAGCAAGAGACCCAGTACTTC. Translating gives CASSQFPVRQQETQYF.

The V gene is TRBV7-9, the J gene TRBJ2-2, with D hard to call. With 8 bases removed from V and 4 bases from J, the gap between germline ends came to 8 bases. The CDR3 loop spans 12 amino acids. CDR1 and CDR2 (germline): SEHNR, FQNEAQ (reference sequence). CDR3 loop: CASRRSTGELFF. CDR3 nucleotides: TGTGCCAGCCGGCGGAGCACCGGGGAGCTGTTTTTT.

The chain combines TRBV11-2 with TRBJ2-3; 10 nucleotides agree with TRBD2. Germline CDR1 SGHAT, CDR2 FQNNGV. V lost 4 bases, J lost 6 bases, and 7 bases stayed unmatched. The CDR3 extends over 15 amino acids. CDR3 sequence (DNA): TGTGCCAGCAGCTCCAAGCGGGAGGGCCTGGATACGCAGTATTTT. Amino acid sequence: CASSSKREGLDTQYF.

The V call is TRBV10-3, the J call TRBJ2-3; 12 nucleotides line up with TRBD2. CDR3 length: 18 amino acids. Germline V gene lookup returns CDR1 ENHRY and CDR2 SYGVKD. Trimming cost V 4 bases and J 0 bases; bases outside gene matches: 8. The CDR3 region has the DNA TGTGCCATCAGTGGGAGTCTAGCGGGAGGGCCCAGCACAGATACGCAGTATTTT. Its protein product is CAISGSLAGGPSTDTQYF.

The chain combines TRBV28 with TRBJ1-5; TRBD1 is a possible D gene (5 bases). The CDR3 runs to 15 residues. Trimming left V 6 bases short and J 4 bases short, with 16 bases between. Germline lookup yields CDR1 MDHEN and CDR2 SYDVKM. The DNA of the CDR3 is TGTGCCAGCAGACCTCAGGGAAATCGTAATCAGCCCCAGCATTTT. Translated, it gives CASRPQGNRNQPQHF.

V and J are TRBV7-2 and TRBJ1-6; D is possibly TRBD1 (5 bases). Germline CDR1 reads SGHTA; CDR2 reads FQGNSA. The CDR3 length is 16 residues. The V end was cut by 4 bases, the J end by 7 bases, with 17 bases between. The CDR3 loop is CASSSRGGSWNSPLHF. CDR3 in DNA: TGTGCCAGCAGCTCACGGGGGGGTTCATGGAATTCACCCCTCCACTTT.

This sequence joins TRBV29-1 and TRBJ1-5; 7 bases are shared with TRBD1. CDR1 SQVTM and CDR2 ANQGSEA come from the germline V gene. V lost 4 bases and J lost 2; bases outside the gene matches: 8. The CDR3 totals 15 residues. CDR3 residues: CSVVEGATGNQPQHF. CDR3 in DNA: TGCAGCGTTGTAGAGGGGGCAACAGGCAATCAGCCCCAGCATTTT. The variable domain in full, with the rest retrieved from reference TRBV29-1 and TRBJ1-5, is SAVISQKPSRDICQRGTSLTIQCQVDSQVTMMFWYRQQPGQSLTLIATANQGSEATYESGFVIDKFPISRPNLTFSTLTVSNMSPEDSSIYLCSVVEGATGNQPQHFGDGTRLSIL.

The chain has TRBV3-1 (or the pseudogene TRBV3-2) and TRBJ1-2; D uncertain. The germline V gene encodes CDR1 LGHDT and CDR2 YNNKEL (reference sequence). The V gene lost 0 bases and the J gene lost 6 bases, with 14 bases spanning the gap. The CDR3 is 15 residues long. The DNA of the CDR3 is TGTGCCAGCAGCCAAGAAAGTAGAAGCATCCATGGCTACACCTTC. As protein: CASSQESRSIHGYTF.

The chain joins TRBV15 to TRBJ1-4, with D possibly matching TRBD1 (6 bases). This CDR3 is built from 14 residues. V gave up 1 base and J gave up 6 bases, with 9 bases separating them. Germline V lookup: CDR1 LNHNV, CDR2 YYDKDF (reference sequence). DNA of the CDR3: TGTGCCACCAGCAGAGGCAGGGGTGATGAAAAACTGTTTTTT. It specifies CATSRGRGDEKLFF.

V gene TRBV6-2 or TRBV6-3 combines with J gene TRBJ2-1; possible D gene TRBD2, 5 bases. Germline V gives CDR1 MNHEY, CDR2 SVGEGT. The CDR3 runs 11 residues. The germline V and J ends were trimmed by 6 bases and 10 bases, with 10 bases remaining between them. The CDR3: CASSHGGEQFF. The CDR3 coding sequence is TGTGCCAGCAGCCACGGAGGCGAGCAGTTCTTC.

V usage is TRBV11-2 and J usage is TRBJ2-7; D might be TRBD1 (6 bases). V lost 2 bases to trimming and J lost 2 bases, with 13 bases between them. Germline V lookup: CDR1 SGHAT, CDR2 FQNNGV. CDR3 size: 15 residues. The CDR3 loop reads CASSLSYQGTYEQYF. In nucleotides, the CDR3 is TGTGCCAGCAGCTTATCTTACCAGGGGACCTACGAGCAGTACTTC. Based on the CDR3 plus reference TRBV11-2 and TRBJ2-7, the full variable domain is EAGVAQSPRYKIIEKRQSVAFWCNPISGHATLYWYQQILGQGPKLLIQFQNNGVVDDSQLPKDRFSAERLKGVDSTLKIQPAKLEDSAVYLCASSLSYQGTYEQYFGPGTRLTVT.

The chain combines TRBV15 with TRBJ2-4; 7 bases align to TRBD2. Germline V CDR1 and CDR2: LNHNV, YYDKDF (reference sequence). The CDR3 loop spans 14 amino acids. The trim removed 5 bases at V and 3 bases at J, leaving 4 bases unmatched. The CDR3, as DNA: TGTGCCACCAGCCGGGGGGTCGGCAAAAACATTCAGTACTTC. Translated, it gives CATSRGVGKNIQYF. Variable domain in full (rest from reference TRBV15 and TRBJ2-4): DAMVIQNPRYQVTQFGKPVTLSCSQTLNHNVMYWYQQKSSQAPKLLFHYYDKDFNNEADTPDNFQSRRPNTSFCFLDIRSPGLGDTAMYLCATSRGVGKNIQYFGAGTRLSVL.

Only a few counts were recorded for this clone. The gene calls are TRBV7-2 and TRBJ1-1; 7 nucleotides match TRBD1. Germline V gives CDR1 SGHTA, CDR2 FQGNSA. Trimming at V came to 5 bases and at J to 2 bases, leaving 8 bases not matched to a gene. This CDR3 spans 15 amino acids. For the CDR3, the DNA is TGTGCCAGCAGCCTAAAGGGACAGCACAACACTGAAGCTTTCTTT. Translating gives CASSLKGQHNTEAFF.

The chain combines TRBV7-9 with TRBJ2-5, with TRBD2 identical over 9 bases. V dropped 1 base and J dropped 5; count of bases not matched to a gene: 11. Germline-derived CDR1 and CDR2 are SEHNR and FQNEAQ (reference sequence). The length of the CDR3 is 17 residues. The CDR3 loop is CASSLGGASGEEETQYF. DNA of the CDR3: TGTGCCAGCAGCTTAGGAGGGGCTAGCGGGGAGGAGGAGACCCAGTACTTC.

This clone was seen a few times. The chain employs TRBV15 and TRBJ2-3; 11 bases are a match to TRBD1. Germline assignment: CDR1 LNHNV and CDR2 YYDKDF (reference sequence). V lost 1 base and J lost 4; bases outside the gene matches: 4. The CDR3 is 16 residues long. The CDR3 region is CATSRGVGQGADTQYF. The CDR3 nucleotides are TGTGCCACCAGCAGAGGGGTGGGACAGGGGGCAGATACGCAGTATTTT.

CDR3 sequence: CASPWRQGTFNYGYTF. The CDR3 nucleotides read TGTGCCAGCCCCTGGAGGCAGGGGACCTTTAACTATGGCTACACCTTC. The chain carries TRBV9 and TRBJ1-2, with TRBD1 as a possible D gene (6 bases). The CDR3 is made up of 16 amino acids. From germline, CDR1 is SGDLS and CDR2 YYNGEE. V was pared by 7 bases and J by 1 base, with 20 bases between.